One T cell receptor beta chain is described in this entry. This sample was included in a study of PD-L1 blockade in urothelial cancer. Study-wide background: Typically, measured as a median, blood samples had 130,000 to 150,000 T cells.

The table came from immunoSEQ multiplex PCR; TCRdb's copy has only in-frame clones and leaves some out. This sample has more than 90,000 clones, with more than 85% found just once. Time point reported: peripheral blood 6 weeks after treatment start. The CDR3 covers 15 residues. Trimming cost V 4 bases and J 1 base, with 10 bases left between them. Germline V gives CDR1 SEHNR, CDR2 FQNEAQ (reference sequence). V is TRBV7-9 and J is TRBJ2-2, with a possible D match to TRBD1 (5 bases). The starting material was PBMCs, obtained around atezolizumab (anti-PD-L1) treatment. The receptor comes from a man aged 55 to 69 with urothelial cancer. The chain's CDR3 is CASSSGHLNTGELFF. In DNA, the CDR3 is TGTGCCAGCAGCTCAGGACATTTGAACACCGGGGAGCTGTTTTTT. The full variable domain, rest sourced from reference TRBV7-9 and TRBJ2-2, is DTGVSQNPRHKITKRGQNVTFRCDPISEHNRLYWYRQTLGQGPEFLTYFQNEAQLEKSRLLSDRFSAERPKGSFSTLEIQRTEQGDSAMYLCASSSGHLNTGELFFGEGSRLTVL.